Listed below are T cell receptor beta chains from one sample, sequenced in a study of CXCR3-negative and CXCR3-positive naive CD8 T cells. TCRdb reanalyzed the 5' RACE reads and collapses them to one entry per CDR3 protein, without DNA. This repertoire comprises around 52,000 distinct CDR3 sequences; its ten largest clones make up roughly a quarter. The sequencing sample was made of memory CD8+ T cells from blood. The receptor source for this set is a human donor in good health. Some clones in this sample may be carry-over from other donors' samples. Both conserved end residues are part of each CDR3. Where a row states a size, it is once, few, many or the class of an expanded clone; other rows omit it.

v_gene	j_gene	abundance	CDR3aa
TRBV29-1	TRBJ1-2	.	CSGLGGVKGYTF
TRBV29-1	TRBJ2-7	.	CSQASSSGEQYF
TRBV9	TRBJ2-1	.	CASSVDSGAYNEQFF
TRBV5-1	TRBJ2-1	.	CASSFIQGKYDEQFF
TRBV20-1	TRBJ2-1	.	CSARGFRGRTSSYNEQFF
TRBV28	TRBJ2-7	.	CASSSRFGVGYEQYF
TRBV28	TRBJ1-1	.	CASRKTGGWDEAFF
TRBV27	TRBJ1-6	.	CASSLSSSGEAPLHF
TRBV28	TRBJ2-7	medium-sized	CASSFQLAGSYEQYF
TRBV13	TRBJ2-1	.	CASEPLAGVYNEQFF
TRBV6-5	TRBJ2-7	.	CASRPQTGTGAYEQYF
TRBV7-9	TRBJ1-1	.	CASSFPVTEAFF
TRBV20-1	TRBJ2-7	.	CSAHGTINTYEQYF
TRBV28	TRBJ2-2	.	CASSFPGRENTGELFF
TRBV29-1	TRBJ1-1	.	CSVEEMNTEAFF
TRBV4-3	TRBJ1-2	.	CASSQDFGNRRGYTF
TRBV7-9	TRBJ2-2	.	CASSFEKSGVAGELFF
TRBV15	TRBJ2-5	.	CATSRDRSNGETQYF
TRBV12-3/TRBV12-4	TRBJ2-3	.	CASKQGADTQYF
TRBV29-1	TRBJ1-3	.	CSVGPGTGRDTIYF
TRBV29-1	TRBJ2-2	.	CSVEALDQAGELFF
TRBV27	TRBJ1-2	.	CASKPGQTYGYTF
TRBV6-2/TRBV6-3	TRBJ2-7	.	CASSRQVSYEQYF
TRBV28	TRBJ2-1	.	CASSLGWETYNEQFF
TRBV29-1	TRBJ2-5	.	CSVEDWGVEETQYF
TRBV20-1	TRBJ1-2	.	CSASLPVVDGYTF
TRBV29-1	TRBJ2-2	.	CSVEVGANTGELFF
TRBV7-2	TRBJ2-3	.	CASSLDNTDTQYF
TRBV6-5	TRBJ2-7	.	CASSYSLAYEQYF
TRBV27	TRBJ2-5	.	CASSSTASPETQYF
TRBV7-9	TRBJ2-1	.	CASSAPGNYNEQFF
TRBV12-3/TRBV12-4	TRBJ2-7	.	CASSLASGSYEQYF
TRBV7-9	TRBJ2-3	.	CASSLWGQGTDTQYF
TRBV15	TRBJ1-1	.	CATSRWKRGENTEAFF
TRBV20-1	TRBJ2-1	.	CSARVWGDNEQFF
TRBV7-2	TRBJ2-7	.	CASSVTYEQYF